The T cell receptor beta chain described here comes from a study of shared clonotypes between healthy human individuals. There are 15 residues in the CDR3. The germline V gene encodes CDR1 MGHRA and CDR2 YSYEKL. V shed 5 bases and J 6 bases; nucleotides not matched to a gene: 7. In the naive CD8 group, cells lacked CD45RO and were positively selected for CCR7, so terminally differentiated effector memory CD45RA+ cells were left out. This table comes from immunoSEQ multiplex PCR, and its TCRdb copy is limited to in-frame clones, with some not included. Here the sample spans hundreds of thousands of clones, about 92% being singletons.

This sequence was found in a man between 25 and 39 years old in good health. Source material: naive CD8+ T cells sorted from blood. The gene calls are TRBV4-1 and TRBJ2-1, with 10 bases matching TRBD1. CDR3 DNA sequence: TGCGCCAGCAGCTTCGACAGGGGGCAGATCAATGAGCAGTTCTTC. Translating gives CASSFDRGQINEQFF.